This TCR beta chain comes out of a study of beta chain features in type 1 diabetes. Study-wide results and limits: A PCR bias possibly favoring shorter templates would apply equally to patients and controls. Naive, central memory and regulatory TCRB repertoires appeared more similar among patients than healthy donors. Reduced insertions and increased deletions marked VDJ junctions in type 1 diabetes patients.

The CDR3 extends over 14 amino acids. V was clipped by 0 bases and J by 3 bases, with 7 bases between them. CDR1 and CDR2 (germline): SGHDT, YYEEEE. This clone occurred a few times. Its target is unknown. Every isolated RNA sample was fully reverse transcribed, so sequencing captured expressed TCRB transcripts. TCRdb keeps only in-frame clones here, not all; method: immunoSEQ multiplex PCR. The sample contains 300,000 to 400,000 clones, 6.5% to 10% of which appear only once. Every donor had blood drawn once into heparin, about 116 mL on average. Sequencing was performed on central memory CD4+ T cells from blood. J is TRBJ1-5 and V is TRBV5-6; no reliable D call. The receptor was isolated from a woman under 30 in good health. In nucleotides, the CDR3 is TGTGCCAGCAGCTTGGGGCTTGACAATCAGCCCCAGCATTTT. Amino acid sequence: CASSLGLDNQPQHF.